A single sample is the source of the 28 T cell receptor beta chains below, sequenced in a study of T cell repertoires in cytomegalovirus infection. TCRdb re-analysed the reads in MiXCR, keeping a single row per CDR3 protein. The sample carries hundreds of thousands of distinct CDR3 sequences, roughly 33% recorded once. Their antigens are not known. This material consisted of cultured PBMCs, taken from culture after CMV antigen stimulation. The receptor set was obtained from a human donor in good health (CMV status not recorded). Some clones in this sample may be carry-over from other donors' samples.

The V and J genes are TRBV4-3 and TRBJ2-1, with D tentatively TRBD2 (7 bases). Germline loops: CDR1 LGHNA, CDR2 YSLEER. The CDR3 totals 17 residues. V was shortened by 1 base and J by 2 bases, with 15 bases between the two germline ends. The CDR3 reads CASSQGLGGGPYNEQFF. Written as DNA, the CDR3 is TGCGCCAGCAGCCAAGGCCTAGGGGGGGGCCCCTACAATGAGCAGTTCTTC.

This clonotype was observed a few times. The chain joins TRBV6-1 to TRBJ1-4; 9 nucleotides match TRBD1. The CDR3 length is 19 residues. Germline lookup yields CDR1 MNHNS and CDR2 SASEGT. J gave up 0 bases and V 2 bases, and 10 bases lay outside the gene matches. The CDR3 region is CASSEPNRGLGATNEKLFF. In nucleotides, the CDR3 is TGTGCCAGCAGTGAACCGAACAGGGGGCTTGGGGCAACTAATGAAAAACTGTTTTTT.

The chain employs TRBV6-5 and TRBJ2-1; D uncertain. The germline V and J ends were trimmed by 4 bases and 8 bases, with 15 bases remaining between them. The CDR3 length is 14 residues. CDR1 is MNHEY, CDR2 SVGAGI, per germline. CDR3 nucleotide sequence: TGTGCCAGCAGTTCGCTTTCCCTTTGGGATGAGCAGTTCTTC. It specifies CASSSLSLWDEQFF.

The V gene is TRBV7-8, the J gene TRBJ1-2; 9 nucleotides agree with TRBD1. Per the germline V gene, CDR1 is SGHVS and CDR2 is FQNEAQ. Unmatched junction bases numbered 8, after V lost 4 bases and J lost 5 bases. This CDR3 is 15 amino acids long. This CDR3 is CASSSAGQGDYGYTF. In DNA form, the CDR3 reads TGTGCCAGCAGCTCGGCGGGACAGGGCGATTATGGCTACACCTTC.

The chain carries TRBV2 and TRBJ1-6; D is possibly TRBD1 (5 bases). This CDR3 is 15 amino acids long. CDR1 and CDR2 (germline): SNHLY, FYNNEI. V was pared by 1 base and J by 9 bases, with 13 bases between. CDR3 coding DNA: TGTGCCAGCAGTGAAGAGGTCGGGGCTAGTTCACCCCTCCACTTT. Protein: CASSEEVGASSPLHF.

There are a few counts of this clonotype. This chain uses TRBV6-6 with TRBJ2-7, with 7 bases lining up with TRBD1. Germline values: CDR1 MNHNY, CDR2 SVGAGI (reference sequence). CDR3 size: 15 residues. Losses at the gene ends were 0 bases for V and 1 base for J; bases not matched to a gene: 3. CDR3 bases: TGTGCCAGCAGTTACTCCCGGGACAGTTCCTACGAGCAGTACTTC. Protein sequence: CASSYSRDSSYEQYF.

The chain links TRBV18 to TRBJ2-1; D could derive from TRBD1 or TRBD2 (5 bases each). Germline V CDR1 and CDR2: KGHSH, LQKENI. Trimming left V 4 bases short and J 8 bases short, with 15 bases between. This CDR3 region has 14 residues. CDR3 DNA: TGTGCCAGCTCACGCCGGGACGGCAGGGATGAGCAGTTCTTC. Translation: CASSRRDGRDEQFF.

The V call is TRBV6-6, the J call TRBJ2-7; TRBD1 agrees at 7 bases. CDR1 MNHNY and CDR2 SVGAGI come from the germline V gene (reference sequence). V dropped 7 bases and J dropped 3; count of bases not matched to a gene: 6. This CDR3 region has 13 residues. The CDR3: CASTPTGNYEQYF. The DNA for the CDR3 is TGTGCCAGCACCCCGACAGGGAACTACGAGCAGTACTTC.

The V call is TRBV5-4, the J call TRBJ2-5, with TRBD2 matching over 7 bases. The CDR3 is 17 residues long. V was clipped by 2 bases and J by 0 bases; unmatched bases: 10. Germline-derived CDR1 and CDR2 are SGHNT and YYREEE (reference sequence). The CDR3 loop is CASSLRFGGSYQETQYF. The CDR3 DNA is TGTGCCAGCAGCTTACGTTTCGGGGGGTCGTACCAAGAGACCCAGTACTTC.

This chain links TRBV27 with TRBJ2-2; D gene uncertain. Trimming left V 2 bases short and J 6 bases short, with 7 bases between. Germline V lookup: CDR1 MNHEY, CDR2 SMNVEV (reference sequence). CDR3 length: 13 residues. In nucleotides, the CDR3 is TGTGCCAGCAGTTTAAGGTTATCCGGGGAGCTGTTTTTT. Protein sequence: CASSLRLSGELFF.

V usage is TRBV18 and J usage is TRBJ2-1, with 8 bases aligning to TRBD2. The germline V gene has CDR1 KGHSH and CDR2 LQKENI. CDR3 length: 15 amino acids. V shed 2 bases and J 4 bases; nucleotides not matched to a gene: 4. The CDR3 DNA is TGTGCCAGCTCACCAGGGGCGGGAGGTTACAATGAGCAGTTCTTC. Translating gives CASSPGAGGYNEQFF.

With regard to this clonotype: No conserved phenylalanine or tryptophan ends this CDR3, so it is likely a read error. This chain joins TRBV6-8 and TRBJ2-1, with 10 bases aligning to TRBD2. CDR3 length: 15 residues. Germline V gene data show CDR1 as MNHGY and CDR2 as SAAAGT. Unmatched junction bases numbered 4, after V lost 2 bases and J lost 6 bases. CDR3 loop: CASSYLLAGANEQFL. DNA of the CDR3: TGTGCCAGCAGTTACCTTCTAGCGGGGGCCAATGAGCAGTTCCTC.

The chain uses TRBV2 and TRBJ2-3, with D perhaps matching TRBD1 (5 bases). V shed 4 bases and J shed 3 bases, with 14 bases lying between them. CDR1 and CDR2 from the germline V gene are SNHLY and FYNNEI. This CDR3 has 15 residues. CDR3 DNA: TGTGCCAGCAGTGGTTCGGTTCGACAGACAGATACGCAGTATTTT. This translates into CASSGSVRQTDTQYF.

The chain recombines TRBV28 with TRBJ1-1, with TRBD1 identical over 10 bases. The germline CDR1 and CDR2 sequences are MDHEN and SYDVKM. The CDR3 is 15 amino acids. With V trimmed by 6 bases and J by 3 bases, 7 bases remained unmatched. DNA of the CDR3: TGTGCCAGCAGCTGGCTGGGACAGGGGTACACTGAAGCTTTCTTT. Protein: CASSWLGQGYTEAFF.

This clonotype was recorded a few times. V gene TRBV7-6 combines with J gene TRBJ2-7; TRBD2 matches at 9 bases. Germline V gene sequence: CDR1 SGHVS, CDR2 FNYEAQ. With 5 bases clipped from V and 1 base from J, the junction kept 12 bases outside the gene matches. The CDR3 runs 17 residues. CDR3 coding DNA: TGTGCCAGCAGCCCTCCTCAGCGTAGCGGGGGATCCTACGAGCAGTACTTC. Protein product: CASSPPQRSGGSYEQYF.

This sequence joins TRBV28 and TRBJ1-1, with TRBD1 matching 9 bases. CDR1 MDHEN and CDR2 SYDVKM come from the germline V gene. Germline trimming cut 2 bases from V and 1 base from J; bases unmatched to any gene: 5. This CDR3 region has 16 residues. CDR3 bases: TGTGCCAGCAGTTTACTTTCGGGACAGGGGAACACTGAAGCTTTCTTT. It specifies CASSLLSGQGNTEAFF.

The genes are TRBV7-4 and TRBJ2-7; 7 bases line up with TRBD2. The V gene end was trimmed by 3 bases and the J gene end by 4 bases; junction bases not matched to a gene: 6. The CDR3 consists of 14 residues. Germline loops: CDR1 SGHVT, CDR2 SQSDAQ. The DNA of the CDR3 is TGTGCCAGCAGCTTGATGGGGGGGGATTACGAGCAGTACTTC. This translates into CASSLMGGDYEQYF.

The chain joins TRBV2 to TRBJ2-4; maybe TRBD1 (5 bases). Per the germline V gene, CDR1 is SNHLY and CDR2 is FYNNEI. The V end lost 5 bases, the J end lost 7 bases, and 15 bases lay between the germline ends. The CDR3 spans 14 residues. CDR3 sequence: CASSFDSVVNIQYF. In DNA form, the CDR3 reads TGTGCCAGCAGTTTTGACAGTGTGGTGAACATTCAGTACTTC.

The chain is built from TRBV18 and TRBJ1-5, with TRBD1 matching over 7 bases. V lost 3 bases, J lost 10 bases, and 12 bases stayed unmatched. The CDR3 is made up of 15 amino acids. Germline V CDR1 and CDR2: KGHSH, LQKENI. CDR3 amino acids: CASSPKGTATRPQHF. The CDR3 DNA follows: TGTGCCAGCTCACCTAAAGGGACAGCCACCAGACCCCAGCATTTT.

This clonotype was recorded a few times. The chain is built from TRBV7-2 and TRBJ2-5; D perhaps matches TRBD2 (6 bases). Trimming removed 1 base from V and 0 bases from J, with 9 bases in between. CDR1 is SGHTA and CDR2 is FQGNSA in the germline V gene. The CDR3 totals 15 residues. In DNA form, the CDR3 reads TGTGCCAGCAGCTTAGAGGGACTGGACCAAGAGACCCAGTACTTC. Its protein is CASSLEGLDQETQYF.

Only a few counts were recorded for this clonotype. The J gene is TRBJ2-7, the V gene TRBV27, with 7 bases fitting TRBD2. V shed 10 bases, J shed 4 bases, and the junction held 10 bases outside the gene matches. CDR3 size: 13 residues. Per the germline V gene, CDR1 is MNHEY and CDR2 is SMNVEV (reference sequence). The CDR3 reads CATRGGGSYEQYF. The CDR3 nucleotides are TGTGCCACCCGGGGCGGGGGAAGTTACGAGCAGTACTTC.

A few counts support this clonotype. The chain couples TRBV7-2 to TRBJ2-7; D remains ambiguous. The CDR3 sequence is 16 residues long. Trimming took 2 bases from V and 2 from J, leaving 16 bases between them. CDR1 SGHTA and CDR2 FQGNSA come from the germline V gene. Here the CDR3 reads CASSLISTTATYEQYF. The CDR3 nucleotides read TGTGCCAGCAGCTTAATAAGTACGACGGCCACCTACGAGCAGTACTTC.

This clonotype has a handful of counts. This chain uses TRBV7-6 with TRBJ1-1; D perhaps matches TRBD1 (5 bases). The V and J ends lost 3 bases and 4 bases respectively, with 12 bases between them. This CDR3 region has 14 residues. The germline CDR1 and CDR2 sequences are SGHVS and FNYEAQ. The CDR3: CASSLTLGGTEAFF. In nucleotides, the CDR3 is TGTGCCAGCAGCTTGACTCTGGGGGGCACTGAAGCTTTCTTT.

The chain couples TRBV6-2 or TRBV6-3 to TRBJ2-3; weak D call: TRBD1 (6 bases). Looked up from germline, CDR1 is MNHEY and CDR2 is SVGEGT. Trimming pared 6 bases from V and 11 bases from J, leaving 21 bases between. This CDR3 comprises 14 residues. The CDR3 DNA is TGTGCCAGCAGCTCCCGGACAGACCGCTTTGGGCAGTATTTT. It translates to CASSSRTDRFGQYF.

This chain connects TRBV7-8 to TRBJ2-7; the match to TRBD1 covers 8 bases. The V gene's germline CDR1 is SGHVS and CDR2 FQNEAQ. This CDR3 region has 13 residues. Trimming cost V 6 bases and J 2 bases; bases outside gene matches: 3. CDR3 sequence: CASRYRGTYEQYF. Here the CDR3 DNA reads TGTGCCAGCAGGTACAGGGGGACCTACGAGCAGTACTTC. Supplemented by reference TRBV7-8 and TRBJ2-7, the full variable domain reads GAGVSQSPRYKVAKRGQDVALRCDPISGHVSLFWYQQALGQGPEFLTYFQNEAQLDKSGLPSDRFFAERPEGSVSTLKIQRTQQEDSAVYLCASRYRGTYEQYFGPGTRLTVT.

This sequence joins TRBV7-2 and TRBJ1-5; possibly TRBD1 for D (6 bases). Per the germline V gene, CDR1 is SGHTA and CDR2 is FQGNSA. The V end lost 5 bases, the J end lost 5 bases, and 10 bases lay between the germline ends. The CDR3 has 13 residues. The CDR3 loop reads CASSGNRDQPQHF. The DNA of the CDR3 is TGTGCCAGCAGCGGGAACAGGGATCAGCCCCAGCATTTT.

CDR3 nucleotide sequence: TGCAGCGTTGTCAAGGGTCCCTCATACGAGCAGTACTTC. Protein: CSVVKGPSYEQYF. The chain joins TRBV29-1 to TRBJ2-7; D uncertain. Germline loops: CDR1 SQVTM, CDR2 ANQGSEA. The CDR3 consists of 13 residues. Trimming shortened V by 4 bases and J by 4 bases, and 14 bases separated the two germline ends.

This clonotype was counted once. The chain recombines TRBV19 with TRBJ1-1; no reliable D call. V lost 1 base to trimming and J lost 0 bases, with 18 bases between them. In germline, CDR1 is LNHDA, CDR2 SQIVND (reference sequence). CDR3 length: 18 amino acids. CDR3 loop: CASSIGGSLWDLNTEAFF. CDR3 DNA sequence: TGTGCCAGTAGTATAGGAGGCAGCCTTTGGGATTTGAACACTGAAGCTTTCTTT.